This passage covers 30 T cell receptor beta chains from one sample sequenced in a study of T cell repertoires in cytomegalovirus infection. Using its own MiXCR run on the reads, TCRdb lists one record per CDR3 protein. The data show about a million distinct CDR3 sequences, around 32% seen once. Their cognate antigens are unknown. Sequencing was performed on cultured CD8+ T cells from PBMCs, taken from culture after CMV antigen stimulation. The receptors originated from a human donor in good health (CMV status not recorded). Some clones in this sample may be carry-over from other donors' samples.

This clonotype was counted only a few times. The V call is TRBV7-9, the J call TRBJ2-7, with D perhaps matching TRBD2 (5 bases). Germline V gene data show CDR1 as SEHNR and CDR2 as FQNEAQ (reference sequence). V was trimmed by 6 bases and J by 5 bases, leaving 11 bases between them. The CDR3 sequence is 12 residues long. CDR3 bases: TGTGCCAGCAGTTTGGACTGGAACGAGCAGTACGTC. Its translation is CASSLDWNEQYV.

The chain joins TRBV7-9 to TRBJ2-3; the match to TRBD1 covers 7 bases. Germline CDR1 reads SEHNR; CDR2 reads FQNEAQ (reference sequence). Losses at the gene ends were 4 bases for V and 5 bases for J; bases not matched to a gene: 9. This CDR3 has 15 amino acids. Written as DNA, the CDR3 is TGTGCCAGCAGCTACAGGGGAAGAGGGCAAGATACGCAGTATTTT. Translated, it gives CASSYRGRGQDTQYF.

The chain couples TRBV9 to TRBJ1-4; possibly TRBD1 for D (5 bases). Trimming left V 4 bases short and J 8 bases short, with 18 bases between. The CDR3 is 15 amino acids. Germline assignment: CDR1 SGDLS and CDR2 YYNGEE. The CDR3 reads CASSLYRGVGEKLFF. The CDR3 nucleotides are TGTGCCAGCAGCTTGTACCGGGGGGTTGGCGAAAAACTGTTTTTT.

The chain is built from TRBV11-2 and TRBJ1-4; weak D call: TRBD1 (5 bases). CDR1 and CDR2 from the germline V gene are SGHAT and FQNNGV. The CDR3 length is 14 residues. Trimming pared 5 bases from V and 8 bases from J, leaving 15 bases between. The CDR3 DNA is TGTGCCAGCAGCGCCGGGGCAGGGAACGAAAAACTGTTTTTT. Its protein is CASSAGAGNEKLFF.

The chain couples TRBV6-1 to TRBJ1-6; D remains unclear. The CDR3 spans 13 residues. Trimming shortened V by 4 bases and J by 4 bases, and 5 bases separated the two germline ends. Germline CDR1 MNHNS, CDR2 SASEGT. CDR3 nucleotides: TGTGCCAGCAGTGGCATTTATAATTCACCCCTCCACTTT. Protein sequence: CASSGIYNSPLHF.

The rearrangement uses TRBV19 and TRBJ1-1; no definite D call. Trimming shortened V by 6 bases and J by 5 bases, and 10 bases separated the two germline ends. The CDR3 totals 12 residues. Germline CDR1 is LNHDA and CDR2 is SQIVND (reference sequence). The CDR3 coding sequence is TGTGCCAGTAGGCTGAGTGGAACTGAAGCTTTCTTT. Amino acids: CASRLSGTEAFF.

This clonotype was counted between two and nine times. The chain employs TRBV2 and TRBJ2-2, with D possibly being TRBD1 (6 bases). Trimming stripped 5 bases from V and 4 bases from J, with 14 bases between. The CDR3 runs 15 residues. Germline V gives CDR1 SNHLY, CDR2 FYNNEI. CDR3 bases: TGTGCCAGCAGTACTGGGACAAATCCCACCGGGGAGCTGTTTTTT. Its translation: CASSTGTNPTGELFF.

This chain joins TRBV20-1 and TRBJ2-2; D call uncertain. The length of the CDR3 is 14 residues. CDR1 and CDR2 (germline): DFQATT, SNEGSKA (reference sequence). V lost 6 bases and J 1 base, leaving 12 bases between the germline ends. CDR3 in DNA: TGCAGTGCCCCTAGGAACGAGAACACCGGGGAGCTGTTTTTT. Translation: CSAPRNENTGELFF.

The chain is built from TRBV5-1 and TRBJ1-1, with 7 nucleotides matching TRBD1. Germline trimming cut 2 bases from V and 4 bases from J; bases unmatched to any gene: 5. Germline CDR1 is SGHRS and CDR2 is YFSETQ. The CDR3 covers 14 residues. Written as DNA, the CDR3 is TGCGCCAGCAGCTTATACCGGGACAGCACTGAAGCTTTCTTT. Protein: CASSLYRDSTEAFF.

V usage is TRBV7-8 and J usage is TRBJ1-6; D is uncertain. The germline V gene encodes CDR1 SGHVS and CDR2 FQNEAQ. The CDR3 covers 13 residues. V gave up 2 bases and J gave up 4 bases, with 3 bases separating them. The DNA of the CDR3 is TGTGCCAGCAGCTTAACGTATAATTCACCCCTCCACTTT. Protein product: CASSLTYNSPLHF.

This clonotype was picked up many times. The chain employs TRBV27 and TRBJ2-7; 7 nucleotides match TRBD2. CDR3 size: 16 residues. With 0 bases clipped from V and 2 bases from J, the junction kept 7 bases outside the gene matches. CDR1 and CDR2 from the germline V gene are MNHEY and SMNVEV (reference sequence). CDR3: CASSLSGGTTAYEQYV. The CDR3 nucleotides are TGTGCCAGCAGTTTATCAGGTGGGACTACAGCCTACGAGCAGTACGTC.

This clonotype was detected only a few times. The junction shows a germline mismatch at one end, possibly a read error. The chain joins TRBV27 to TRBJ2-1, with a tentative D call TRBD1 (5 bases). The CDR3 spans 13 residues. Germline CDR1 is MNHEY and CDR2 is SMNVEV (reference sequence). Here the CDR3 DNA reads TGTGCCAGTAGTTTGAGCAGGGTCAATGAGCAGTTCTTC. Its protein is CASSLSRVNEQFF.

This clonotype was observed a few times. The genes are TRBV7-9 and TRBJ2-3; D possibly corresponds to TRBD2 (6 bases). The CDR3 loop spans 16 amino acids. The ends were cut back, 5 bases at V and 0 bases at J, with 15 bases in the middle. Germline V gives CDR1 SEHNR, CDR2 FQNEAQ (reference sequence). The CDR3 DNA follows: TGTGCCAGCAGCGGAATGGGGGGTCGGAGCACAGATACGCAGTATTTT. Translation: CASSGMGGRSTDTQYF.

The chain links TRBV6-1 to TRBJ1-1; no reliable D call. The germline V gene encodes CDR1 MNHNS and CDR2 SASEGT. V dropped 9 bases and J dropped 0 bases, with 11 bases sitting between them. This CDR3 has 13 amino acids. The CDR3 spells CASWEGLNTEAFF. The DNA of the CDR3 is TGTGCCAGTTGGGAGGGCTTGAACACTGAAGCTTTCTTT.

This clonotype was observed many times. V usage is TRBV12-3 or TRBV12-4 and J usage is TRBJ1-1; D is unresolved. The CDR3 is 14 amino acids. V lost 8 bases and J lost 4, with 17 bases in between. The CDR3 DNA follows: TGTGCCAGCGCGTTAGAGGCTGTGGGCACTGAAGCTTTCTTT. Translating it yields CASALEAVGTEAFF.

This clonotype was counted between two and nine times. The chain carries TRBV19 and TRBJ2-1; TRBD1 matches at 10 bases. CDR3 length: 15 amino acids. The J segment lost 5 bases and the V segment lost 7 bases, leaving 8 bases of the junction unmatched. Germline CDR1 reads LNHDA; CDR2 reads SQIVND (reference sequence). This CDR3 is CASTSTGTGDNEQFF. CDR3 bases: TGTGCCAGTACTTCAACCGGGACAGGGGACAATGAGCAGTTCTTC.

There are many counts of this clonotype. CDR3 protein: CASSLWQDNYGYTF. CDR3 DNA: TGTGCCAGCAGTTTATGGCAGGATAACTATGGCTACACCTTC. The rearrangement links TRBV12-3 or TRBV12-4 to TRBJ1-2; no reliable D call. V lost 2 bases, J lost 1 base, and 8 bases lay in between. The CDR3 is 14 amino acids.

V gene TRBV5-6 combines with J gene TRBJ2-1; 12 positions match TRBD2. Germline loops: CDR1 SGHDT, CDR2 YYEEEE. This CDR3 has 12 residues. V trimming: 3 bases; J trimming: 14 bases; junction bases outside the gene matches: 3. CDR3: CASSSRLAGEFF. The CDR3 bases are TGTGCCAGCAGCTCGAGACTAGCGGGGGAGTTCTTC.

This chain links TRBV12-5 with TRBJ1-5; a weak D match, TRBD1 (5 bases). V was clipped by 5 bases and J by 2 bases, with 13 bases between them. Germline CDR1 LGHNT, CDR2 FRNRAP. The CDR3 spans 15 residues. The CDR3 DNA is TGTGCTAGTGGTCCCTCAGGGCATGGCAATCAGCCCCAGCATTTT. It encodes CASGPSGHGNQPQHF.

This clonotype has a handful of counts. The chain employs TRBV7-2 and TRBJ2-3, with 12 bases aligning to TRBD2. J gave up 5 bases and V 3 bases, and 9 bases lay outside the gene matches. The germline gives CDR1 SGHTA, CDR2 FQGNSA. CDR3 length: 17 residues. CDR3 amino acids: CASSFPSSGGAEDTQYF. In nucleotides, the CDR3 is TGTGCCAGCAGCTTTCCTTCTAGCGGGGGGGCCGAAGATACGCAGTATTTT.

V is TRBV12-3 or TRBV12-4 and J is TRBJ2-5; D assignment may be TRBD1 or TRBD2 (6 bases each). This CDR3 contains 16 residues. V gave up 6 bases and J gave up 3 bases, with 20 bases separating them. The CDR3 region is CASRLLGGPLKETQYF. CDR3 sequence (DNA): TGTGCCAGCAGATTGCTGGGGGGCCCCCTCAAAGAGACCCAGTACTTC.

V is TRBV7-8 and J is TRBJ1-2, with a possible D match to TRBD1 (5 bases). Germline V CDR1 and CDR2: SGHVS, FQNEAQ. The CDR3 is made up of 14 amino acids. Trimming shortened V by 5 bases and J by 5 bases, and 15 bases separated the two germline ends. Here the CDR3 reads CASSPLGALYGYTF. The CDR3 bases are TGTGCCAGCAGCCCCCTCGGGGCACTATATGGCTACACCTTC. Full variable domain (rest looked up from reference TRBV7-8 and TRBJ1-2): GAGVSQSPRYKVAKRGQDVALRCDPISGHVSLFWYQQALGQGPEFLTYFQNEAQLDKSGLPSDRFFAERPEGSVSTLKIQRTQQEDSAVYLCASSPLGALYGYTFGSGTRLTVV.

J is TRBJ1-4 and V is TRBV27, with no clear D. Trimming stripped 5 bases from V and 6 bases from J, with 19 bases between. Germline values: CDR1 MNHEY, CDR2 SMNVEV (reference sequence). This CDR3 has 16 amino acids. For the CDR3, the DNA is TGTGCCAGCAGTCCCCAAGGAGGGCCTTGGGATGAAAAACTGTTTTTT. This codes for CASSPQGGPWDEKLFF.

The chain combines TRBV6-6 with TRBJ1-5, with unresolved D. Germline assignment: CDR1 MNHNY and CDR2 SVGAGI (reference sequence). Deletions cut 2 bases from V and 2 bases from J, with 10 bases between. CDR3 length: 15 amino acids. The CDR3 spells CASSYGGIRNQPQHF. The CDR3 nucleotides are TGTGCCAGCAGTTACGGAGGGATTCGCAATCAGCCCCAGCATTTT.

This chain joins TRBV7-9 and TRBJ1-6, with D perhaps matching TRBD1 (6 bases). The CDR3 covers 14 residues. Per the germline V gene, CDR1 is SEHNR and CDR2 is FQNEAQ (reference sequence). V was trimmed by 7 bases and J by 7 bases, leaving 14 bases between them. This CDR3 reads CASNVGGPNSPLHF. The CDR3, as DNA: TGTGCCAGCAACGTAGGGGGTCCAAATTCACCCCTCCACTTT.

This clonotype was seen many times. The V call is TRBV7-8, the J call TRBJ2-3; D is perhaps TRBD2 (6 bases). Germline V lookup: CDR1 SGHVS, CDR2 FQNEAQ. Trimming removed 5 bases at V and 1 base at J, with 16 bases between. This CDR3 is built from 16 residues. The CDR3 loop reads CASSAPGGDGTDTQYF. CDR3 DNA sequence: TGTGCCAGCAGCGCCCCCGGGGGTGACGGCACAGATACGCAGTATTTT.

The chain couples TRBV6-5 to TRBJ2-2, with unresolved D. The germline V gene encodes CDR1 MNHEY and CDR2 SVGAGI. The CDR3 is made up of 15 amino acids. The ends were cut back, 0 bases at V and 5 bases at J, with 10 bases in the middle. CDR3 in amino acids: CASSYSAAQTGELFF. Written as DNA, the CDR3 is TGTGCCAGCAGTTACTCTGCGGCACAGACCGGGGAGCTGTTTTTT.

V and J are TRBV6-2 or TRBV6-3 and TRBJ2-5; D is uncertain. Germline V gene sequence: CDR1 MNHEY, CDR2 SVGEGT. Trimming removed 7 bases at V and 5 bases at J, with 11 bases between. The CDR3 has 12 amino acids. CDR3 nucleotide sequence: TGTGCCAGCACCGAGTTGGGGGAGACCCAGTACTTC. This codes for CASTELGETQYF.

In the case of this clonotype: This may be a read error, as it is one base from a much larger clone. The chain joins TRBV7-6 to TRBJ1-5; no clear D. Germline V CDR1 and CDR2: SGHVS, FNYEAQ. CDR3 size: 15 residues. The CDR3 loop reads CTSSLGPVGNQPQHF. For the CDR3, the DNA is TGTACCAGCAGCTTAGGACCGGTGGGGAATCAGCCCCAGCATTTT. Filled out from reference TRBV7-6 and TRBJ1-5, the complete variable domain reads GAGVSQSPRYKVTKRGQDVALRCDPISGHVSLYWYRQALGQGPEFLTYFNYEAQQDKSGLPNDRFSAERPEGSISTLTIQRTEQRDSAMYRCTSSLGPVGNQPQHFGDGTRLSIL.

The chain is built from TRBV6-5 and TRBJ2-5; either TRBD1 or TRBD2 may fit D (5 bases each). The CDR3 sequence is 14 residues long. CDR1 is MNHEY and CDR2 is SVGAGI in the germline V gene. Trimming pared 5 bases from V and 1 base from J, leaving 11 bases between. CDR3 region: CASSKQGVQETQYF. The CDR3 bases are TGTGCCAGCAGTAAGCAGGGAGTCCAAGAGACCCAGTACTTC.